The 8 T cell receptor beta chains below come from one sample, sequenced in a study of T cell responses to AZD1222 COVID-19 vaccine. This table comes from immunoSEQ multiplex PCR, and its TCRdb copy is limited to in-frame clones, with some not included. The sample includes approximately 77,000 clones, about 91% of them seen just once. The material was peripheral blood, obtained on day 0 of MenACWY control vaccination. These receptors all stem from an adult in good health.

The J gene is TRBJ1-1, the V gene TRBV18, with 11 bases matching TRBD1. The V segment lost 2 bases and the J segment 7 bases; nucleotides outside the gene matches: 12. The CDR3 has 17 residues. Germline V gene lookup returns CDR1 KGHSH and CDR2 LQKENI. CDR3 sequence (DNA): TGTGCCAGCTCACCAGCTCACGGGACAGGGGGTAGTAGTGAAGCTTTCTTT. Translating it yields CASSPAHGTGGSSEAFF.

This chain joins TRBV3-1 (or the pseudogene TRBV3-2) and TRBJ2-7, with 7 bases that match TRBD1. The V gene's germline CDR1 is LGHDT and CDR2 YNNKEL (reference sequence). The CDR3 spans 14 residues. The ends lost 1 base at V and 4 bases at J; junction bases unmatched: 4. Here the CDR3 reads CASSQAGGWYEQYF. The CDR3 DNA sequence: TGTGCCAGCAGCCAAGCAGGGGGATGGTACGAGCAGTACTTC.

V is TRBV29-1 and J is TRBJ2-4, with no clear D. This CDR3 is 14 amino acids long. Germline V gene data show CDR1 as SQVTM and CDR2 as ANQGSEA. The germline V and J ends were trimmed by 0 bases and 0 bases, with 6 bases remaining between them. The chain's CDR3 is CSVEDSIAKNIQYF. The DNA for the CDR3 is TGCAGCGTTGAAGATAGCATAGCCAAAAACATTCAGTACTTC.

The V gene is TRBV19, the J gene TRBJ2-1; perhaps TRBD1 as D (5 bases). The CDR3 has 11 residues. The germline V gene has CDR1 LNHDA and CDR2 SQIVND (reference sequence). Trimming stripped 5 bases from V and 10 bases from J, with 9 bases between. The CDR3 sequence: CASSGAVEQFF. The CDR3 DNA is TGTGCCAGTAGTGGGGCAGTAGAGCAGTTCTTC.

The chain employs TRBV28 and TRBJ1-1; no firm D call. The V end was cut by 6 bases, the J end by 3 bases, with 8 bases between. CDR3 length equals 12 residues. The V gene's germline CDR1 is MDHEN and CDR2 SYDVKM. The CDR3 here is CASSTRDTEAFF. CDR3 bases: TGTGCCAGCAGCACCCGGGACACTGAAGCTTTCTTT.

The chain employs TRBV19 and TRBJ1-1; 7 bases fit TRBD1. Germline trimming cut 3 bases from V and 5 bases from J; bases unmatched to any gene: 9. The CDR3 contains 15 residues. Germline assignment: CDR1 LNHDA and CDR2 SQIVND (reference sequence). CDR3 in DNA: TGTGCCAGTAGTATCCGTCCGGGACAGCTGACTGAAGCTTTCTTT. Translating gives CASSIRPGQLTEAFF.

This chain uses TRBV28 with TRBJ1-4; D possibly corresponds to TRBD1 (6 bases). Germline loops: CDR1 MDHEN, CDR2 SYDVKM. V lost 7 bases and J lost 11, with 23 bases in between. The CDR3 is 15 residues long. CDR3 DNA sequence: TGTGCCAGCAAACCAGAGGGGACAAGGGGCAAGAAACTGTTTTTT. This codes for CASKPEGTRGKKLFF.

V usage is TRBV5-1 and J usage is TRBJ2-5, with unresolved D. The ends were cut back, 0 bases at V and 5 bases at J, with 5 bases in the middle. The CDR3 length is 12 residues. Germline V gene sequence: CDR1 SGHRS, CDR2 YFSETQ. CDR3 nucleotide sequence: TGCGCCAGCAGCTTGGGGCGTGAGACCCAGTACTTC. Translated: CASSLGRETQYF.